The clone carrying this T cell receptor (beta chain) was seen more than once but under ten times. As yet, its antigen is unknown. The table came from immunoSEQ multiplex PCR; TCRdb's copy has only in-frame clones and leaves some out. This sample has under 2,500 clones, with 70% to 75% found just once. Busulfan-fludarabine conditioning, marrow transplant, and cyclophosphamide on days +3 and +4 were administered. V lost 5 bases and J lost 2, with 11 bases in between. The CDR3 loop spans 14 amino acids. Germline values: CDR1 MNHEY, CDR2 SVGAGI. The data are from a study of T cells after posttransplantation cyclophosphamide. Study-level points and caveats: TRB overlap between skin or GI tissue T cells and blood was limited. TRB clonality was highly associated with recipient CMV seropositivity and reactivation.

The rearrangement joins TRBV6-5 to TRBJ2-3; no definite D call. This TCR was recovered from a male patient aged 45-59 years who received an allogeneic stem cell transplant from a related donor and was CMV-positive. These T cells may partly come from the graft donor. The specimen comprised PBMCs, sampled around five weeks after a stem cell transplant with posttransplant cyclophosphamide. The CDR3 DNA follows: TGTGCCAGCAGTCCGGGTCCCATCACAGATACGCAGTATTTT. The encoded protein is CASSPGPITDTQYF.